The rows below give T cell receptor beta chains drawn from one sample of a study of vaccination effects on CD4 cells after COVID-19. No antigen has been identified for these receptors. The protocol was immunoSEQ multiplex PCR, while the TCRdb copy is restricted to in-frame clones and leaves out a portion. The table has approximately 70,000 clones, approximately 75% seen once. The sequenced sample was CD4+ T cells from PBMCs cultured with HCoV-NL63 spike peptides, obtained before COVID-19 vaccination. The receptors derive from a human donor who received a COVID-19 vaccine. CDR3s include the opening cysteine and the closing phenylalanine or tryptophan. Each record gives: V gene, J gene, CDR3 protein.

>TRBV28|TRBJ1-2
CASSRDSYGYTF
>TRBV6-5|TRBJ2-3
CASSSSLRSTDTQYF
>TRBV21-1|TRBJ2-2
CASSERRGWRGPGELFF
>TRBV5-1|TRBJ2-2
CASSLLRTNTGELFF
>TRBV6-1|TRBJ1-1
CASRDTNTEAFF
>TRBV19|TRBJ2-2
CASSRETTANTGELFF
>TRBV9|TRBJ2-1
CASSVAAGSYNEQFF
>TRBV7-2|TRBJ2-3
CASSLAPAGVADTQYF
>TRBV2|TRBJ1-5
CASSRGNQPQHF
>TRBV14|TRBJ2-1
CASSQTAQPYNEQFF
>TRBV7-3|TRBJ1-1
CASSLWGTGTNTEAFF
>TRBV9|TRBJ2-3
CASSAPGSGGLTDTQYF
>TRBV7-2|TRBJ2-1
CASSLAGAAYNEQFF
>TRBV6-5|TRBJ1-2
CASSYSGQNRYTF
>TRBV7-3|TRBJ1-1
CASSRSDRGAGNTEAFF
>TRBV3-1/TRBV3-2|TRBJ2-4
CASSQGTIQYF
>TRBV5-1|TRBJ2-1
CASSSSGTDIYNEQFF
>TRBV9|TRBJ1-2
CASSAPGQGALYGYTF
>TRBV6-5|TRBJ2-5
CASTLREGSQETQYF
>TRBV6-5|TRBJ2-3
CASTSGGARPQYF
>TRBV4-1|TRBJ1-2
CASSQVGFGGYTF
>TRBV28|TRBJ1-6
CASSVQGTDSPLHF
>TRBV30|TRBJ1-6
CAWSGRNSPLHF
>TRBV6-2/TRBV6-3|TRBJ1-6
CASSNLPDNSPLHF
>TRBV6-1|TRBJ1-5
CASSENPQPQHF
>TRBV10-1|TRBJ2-3
CASSESGRGAKYF
>TRBV24-1|TRBJ2-5
CATTDDRVETQYF
>TRBV5-1|TRBJ2-2
CASRVTDTGELFF
>TRBV7-2|TRBJ1-5
CASSRLLQPQHF
>TRBV18|TRBJ1-4
CASSPGLATNEKLFF
>TRBV6-2/TRBV6-3|TRBJ2-1
CASSFRDFYNEQFF
>TRBV7-2|TRBJ2-2
CASSSRPGTGELFF
>TRBV28|TRBJ2-5
CASSFDTIKTQYF
>TRBV7-2|TRBJ1-2
CASSSRTGAGSAGGYTF